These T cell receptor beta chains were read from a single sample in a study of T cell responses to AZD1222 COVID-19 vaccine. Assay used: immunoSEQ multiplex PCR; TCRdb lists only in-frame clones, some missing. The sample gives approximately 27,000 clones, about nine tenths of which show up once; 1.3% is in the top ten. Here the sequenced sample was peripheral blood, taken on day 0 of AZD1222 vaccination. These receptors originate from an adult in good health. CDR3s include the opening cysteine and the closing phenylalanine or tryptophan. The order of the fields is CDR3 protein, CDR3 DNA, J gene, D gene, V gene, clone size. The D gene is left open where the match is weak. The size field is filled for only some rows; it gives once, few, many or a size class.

CDR3: CASTRDRTEAFF
DNA: TGTGCCAGCACTCGGGACCGCACTGAAGCTTTCTTT
J: TRBJ1-1
D: -
V: TRBV6-5
size: -

CDR3: CASSPPEGTYEQYF
DNA: TGTGCCAGCTCACCACCCGAAGGGACCTACGAGCAGTACTTC
J: TRBJ2-7
D: -
V: TRBV18
size: -

CDR3: CAIGTSGVYEQYF
DNA: TGTGCCATCGGCACTAGCGGGGTCTACGAGCAGTACTTC
J: TRBJ2-7
D: TRBD2
V: TRBV10-3
size: -

CDR3: CASSGTGNNEQFF
DNA: TGTGCCAGCAGTGGGACAGGGAACAATGAGCAGTTCTTC
J: TRBJ2-1
D: TRBD1
V: TRBV2
size: -

CDR3: CASSQGANTQYF
DNA: TGCGCCAGCAGCCAGGGGGCAAATACGCAGTATTTT
J: TRBJ2-3
D: -
V: TRBV4-1
size: -

CDR3: CASSVLPGQGYYGYTF
DNA: TGTGCCAGCAGCGTACTGCCCGGACAGGGGTACTATGGCTACACCTTC
J: TRBJ1-2
D: TRBD1
V: TRBV9
size: -

CDR3: CASSPTIGQIETQYF
DNA: TGTGCCAGCAGTCCCACGATCGGGCAGATAGAGACCCAGTACTTC
J: TRBJ2-5
D: -
V: TRBV28
size: once

CDR3: CASTLQGDREQYF
DNA: TGTGCCAGCACCCTACAGGGAGATAGGGAGCAGTACTTC
J: TRBJ2-7
D: -
V: TRBV28
size: once

CDR3: CSVEIQGGNEKLFF
DNA: TGCAGCGTTGAGATACAGGGAGGTAATGAAAAACTGTTTTTT
J: TRBJ1-4
D: -
V: TRBV29-1
size: once

CDR3: CASSLVANTEAFF
DNA: TGTGCCAGCAGCTTAGTGGCTAACACTGAAGCTTTCTTT
J: TRBJ1-1
D: -
V: TRBV7-6
size: -

CDR3: CASSSWALDRHEQFF
DNA: TGTGCCAGCAGTTCTTGGGCCCTGGACCGCCATGAGCAGTTCTTC
J: TRBJ2-1
D: -
V: TRBV6-5
size: -

CDR3: CASSQDTAGPGGFHGYTF
DNA: TGCGCCAGCAGCCAAGATACGGCAGGGCCAGGGGGGTTTCATGGCTACACCTTC
J: TRBJ1-2
D: TRBD1
V: TRBV4-3
size: -

CDR3: CTSSRDPVLSYEQYF
DNA: TGCACCAGCAGCCGTGACCCGGTACTTTCCTACGAGCAGTACTTC
J: TRBJ2-7
D: -
V: TRBV1
size: -

CDR3: CASSVDGLTDTQYF
DNA: TGTGCCAGCAGCGTAGATGGGTTAACAGATACGCAGTATTTT
J: TRBJ2-3
D: -
V: TRBV9
size: -

CDR3: CASSQGLADYNEQFF
DNA: TGCGCCAGCAGCCAAGGACTAGCGGATTACAATGAGCAGTTCTTC
J: TRBJ2-1
D: TRBD2
V: TRBV5-1
size: -

CDR3: CASSPGTGGNEQFF
DNA: TGCGCCAGCAGCCCCGGGACAGGGGGCAATGAGCAGTTCTTC
J: TRBJ2-1
D: TRBD1
V: TRBV5-1
size: -

CDR3: CATKVRRNTEAFF
DNA: TGTGCCACCAAAGTAAGAAGGAACACTGAAGCTTTCTTT
J: TRBJ1-1
D: -
V: TRBV19
size: -

CDR3: CASRLLQGREQYF
DNA: TGTGCCAGCAGACTGCTCCAGGGGCGAGAGCAGTACTTC
J: TRBJ2-7
D: -
V: TRBV27
size: -

CDR3: CASRVDRVYEQYF
DNA: TGTGCCAGCAGGGTGGACAGGGTCTACGAGCAGTACTTC
J: TRBJ2-7
D: TRBD1
V: TRBV2
size: -

CDR3: CASSLGWDRGTGNTIYF
DNA: TGTGCCAGCAGCTTGGGGTGGGACAGGGGAACTGGAAACACCATATATTTT
J: TRBJ1-3
D: TRBD1
V: TRBV5-6
size: -

CDR3: CASISGGLGYTF
DNA: TGTGCCAGCATCTCGGGGGGCCTTGGCTACACCTTC
J: TRBJ1-2
D: -
V: TRBV28
size: -

CDR3: CASSLAREVETQYF
DNA: TGTGCCAGCAGTTTAGCCCGGGAGGTCGAGACCCAGTACTTC
J: TRBJ2-5
D: TRBD2
V: TRBV27
size: -

CDR3: CASSHGQGETQYF
DNA: TGTGCCAGCAGCCACGGCCAGGGAGAGACCCAGTACTTC
J: TRBJ2-5
D: -
V: TRBV3-1/TRBV3-2
size: -

CDR3: CARGGQFF
DNA: TGTGCCAGGGGGGGGCAGTTCTTC
J: TRBJ2-1
D: -
V: TRBV21-1
size: -

CDR3: CASSQQGLSSYEQYF
DNA: TGTGCCAGCAGTCAACAAGGACTCAGCTCCTACGAGCAGTACTTC
J: TRBJ2-7
D: -
V: TRBV6-5
size: -

CDR3: CASSEFERPQETQYF
DNA: TGTGCCAGCAGTGAATTCGAGCGACCCCAAGAGACCCAGTACTTC
J: TRBJ2-5
D: -
V: TRBV6-1
size: -

CDR3: CASSQGVSALSSYEQYF
DNA: TGTGCCAGCAGCCAAGGGGTTAGCGCGCTAAGCTCCTACGAGCAGTACTTC
J: TRBJ2-7
D: -
V: TRBV3-1/TRBV3-2
size: -

CDR3: CAAGQREKHEQYF
DNA: TGTGCCGCCGGCCAGCGGGAGAAGCACGAGCAGTACTTC
J: TRBJ2-7
D: TRBD2
V: TRBV2
size: -

CDR3: CSVEVTGEGEKLFF
DNA: TGCAGCGTTGAAGTGACAGGTGAGGGCGAAAAACTGTTTTTT
J: TRBJ1-4
D: -
V: TRBV29-1
size: once

CDR3: CASSKGLAGKGSTDTQYF
DNA: TGTGCCAGCAGCAAAGGTCTAGCGGGAAAAGGAAGCACAGATACGCAGTATTTT
J: TRBJ2-3
D: -
V: TRBV21-1
size: few

CDR3: CASSYSAVANTGELFF
DNA: TGTGCCAGCAGTTACTCGGCAGTTGCGAACACCGGGGAGCTGTTTTTT
J: TRBJ2-2
D: -
V: TRBV6-5
size: -

CDR3: CASSLGGTDYGQYF
DNA: TGTGCCAGCAGCTTGGGGGGGACAGACTACGGGCAGTACTTC
J: TRBJ2-7
D: TRBD1
V: TRBV5-4
size: -

CDR3: CATSVDGVYEPQHF
DNA: TGTGCCACCAGCGTGGACGGCGTCTACGAGCCCCAGCATTTT
J: TRBJ1-5
D: -
V: TRBV15
size: -

CDR3: CASSLVLAGANEQFF
DNA: TGCGCCAGCAGCTTGGTTCTAGCGGGGGCCAATGAGCAGTTCTTC
J: TRBJ2-1
D: TRBD2
V: TRBV5-1
size: -

CDR3: CATSDPQGAGDTQYF
DNA: TGTGCCACCAGTGATCCACAGGGGGCTGGAGATACGCAGTATTTT
J: TRBJ2-3
D: TRBD1
V: TRBV24-1
size: -

CDR3: CASSYLAGLAGANEQFF
DNA: TGTGCCAGCAGTTATTTAGCCGGACTAGCGGGAGCAAATGAGCAGTTCTTC
J: TRBJ2-1
D: TRBD2
V: TRBV6-2/TRBV6-3
size: -

CDR3: CAWSTTGFAEAFF
DNA: TGTGCCTGGAGTACAACAGGGTTTGCTGAAGCTTTCTTT
J: TRBJ1-1
D: -
V: TRBV30
size: -

CDR3: CASSQGSSDNEQFF
DNA: TGCGCCAGCAGCCAAGGGTCTAGTGACAATGAGCAGTTCTTC
J: TRBJ2-1
D: -
V: TRBV4-1
size: -

CDR3: CASSKLQGDYGYTF
DNA: TGTGCCAGCAGTAAATTACAGGGGGACTATGGCTACACCTTC
J: TRBJ1-2
D: TRBD1
V: TRBV2
size: -

CDR3: CASSSGTSSHEQYF
DNA: TGTGCCAGCAGTTCCGGGACTAGTAGTCACGAGCAGTACTTC
J: TRBJ2-7
D: TRBD2
V: TRBV6-5
size: few

CDR3: CASTFRGDSPLHF
DNA: TGTGCCAGCACTTTTAGGGGAGATTCACCCCTCCACTTT
J: TRBJ1-6
D: -
V: TRBV5-4
size: -

CDR3: CASSQDLSISGNTIYF
DNA: TGCGCCAGCAGCCAAGATCTGTCGATCTCTGGAAACACCATATATTTT
J: TRBJ1-3
D: -
V: TRBV4-3
size: once

CDR3: CATSEPDRGRETQYF
DNA: TGTGCCACCAGTGAACCAGACAGGGGGCGGGAGACCCAGTACTTC
J: TRBJ2-5
D: TRBD1
V: TRBV24-1
size: -

CDR3: CASGTASTDTQYF
DNA: TGCGCCAGCGGTACAGCTAGCACAGATACGCAGTATTTT
J: TRBJ2-3
D: -
V: TRBV5-1
size: -

CDR3: CASSPGRPYGYTF
DNA: TGTGCCAGCAGCCCAGGACGTCCCTATGGCTACACCTTC
J: TRBJ1-2
D: -
V: TRBV28
size: -

CDR3: CATSRGGDIANYGYTF
DNA: TGTGCCACCAGCAGAGGGGGGGACATCGCTAACTATGGCTACACCTTC
J: TRBJ1-2
D: -
V: TRBV15
size: -